This TCR beta chain was identified during a study of T cell repertoires in cytomegalovirus infection. Study in general: Public TCR beta signatures indicated both CMV infection and matching HLA type. Notes on the study in general: Summed frequency of public TCR beta families distinguished CMV carriers with the relevant HLA. HLA-C-restricted TCR beta clonotypes specific for CMV led the ex vivo response.

The germline V gene has CDR1 SGHAT and CDR2 FQNNGV. J gave up 0 bases and V 1 base, and 9 bases lay outside the gene matches. This CDR3 is 17 amino acids long. As concerns this clonotype: Its target is not known.

TCRdb used MiXCR to reprocess the reads, holding one entry per CDR3 protein. The table lists some 440,000 distinct CDR3 sequences, approximately 30% of them singletons. The chain uses TRBV11-2 and TRBJ2-7, with 7 positions matching TRBD1. This TCR derives from a human donor in good health (CMV status not recorded). Some clones in this sample may be carry-over from other donors' samples. The sample was PBMCs. Here the CDR3 reads CASSLVARQGDSYEQYF. The CDR3 DNA is TGTGCCAGCAGCTTAGTCGCCCGACAGGGAGACTCCTACGAGCAGTACTTC.